Included here is one T cell receptor beta chain sequence, with context. Germline V gene data show CDR1 as SEHNR and CDR2 as FQNEAQ (reference sequence). CDR3 size: 17 residues. Trimming took 5 bases from V and 0 from J; bases not matched to a gene: 11. This sample stems from a study of blood T cell repertoires in COVID-19. Libraries were prepared by immunoSEQ multiplex PCR; TCRdb keeps only in-frame clonotypes and omits some of them. The sample lists some 460,000 clones, roughly nine tenths occurring once. The sample taken for sequencing was PBMCs or T cells enriched from blood (not recorded which). This clonotype was sampled from a woman between 18 and 30 years old with acute COVID-19. The rearrangement uses TRBV7-9 and TRBJ1-2; 8 nucleotides align to TRBD1. CDR3: CASSRDRGRPSNYGYTF. The CDR3, as DNA: TGTGCCAGCAGCCGAGACAGGGGCAGACCTTCTAACTATGGCTACACCTTC.